The 27 T cell receptor beta chains below were found in one sample sequenced in a study of shared T cell receptors in the human thymus. Assay used: immunoSEQ multiplex PCR; TCRdb lists only in-frame clones, some missing. Here the sample spans hundreds of thousands of clones, approximately 80% being singletons. These sequences were also reported in another study, on human thymus T cells.

Sequencing was performed on thymocytes. These receptors all stem from a boy younger than two with a congenital heart defect.

The chain recombines TRBV5-4 with TRBJ2-7; 7 nucleotides match TRBD2. The CDR3 runs 13 residues. V was pared by 2 bases and J by 4 bases, with 3 bases of the junction left unmatched. Germline values: CDR1 SGHNT, CDR2 YYREEE (reference sequence). The CDR3 region has the DNA TGTGCCAGCAGCTTCCGGGGAGGGTACGAGCAGTACTTC. Its translation is CASSFRGGYEQYF.

The chain is built from TRBV7-9 and TRBJ2-5, with 8 bases that match TRBD2. Germline CDR1 reads SEHNR; CDR2 reads FQNEAQ (reference sequence). The V segment lost 5 bases and the J segment 1 base; nucleotides outside the gene matches: 12. The CDR3 loop spans 17 amino acids. Written as DNA, the CDR3 is TGTGCCAGCAGCGAACGGATCAGCGGGAGCCTCCAAGAGACCCAGTACTTC. This sequence encodes CASSERISGSLQETQYF.

V gene TRBV6-4 combines with J gene TRBJ1-2, with 7 bases identical to TRBD1. The CDR3 covers 14 residues. The germline V gene has CDR1 MRHNA and CDR2 SNTAGT. J was trimmed by 4 bases and V by 7 bases; bases with no gene match: 9. CDR3 nucleotide sequence: TGTGCCAGCAACCCAGGACAGGATTCCTATGGCTACACCTTC. This codes for CASNPGQDSYGYTF.

This clone has just a few counts. CDR3 protein: CASSQEQGLHEQYF. CDR3 coding DNA: TGCGCCAGCAGCCAAGAACAGGGCTTACACGAGCAGTACTTC. This chain connects TRBV4-1 to TRBJ2-7; D is perhaps TRBD1 (6 bases). CDR3 length: 14 residues. Per the germline V gene, CDR1 is MGHRA and CDR2 is YSYEKL. Trimming stripped 0 bases from V and 5 bases from J, with 11 bases between.

The chain is built from TRBV6-5 and TRBJ1-1; tentatively, D is TRBD1 (5 bases). The germline V gene has CDR1 MNHEY and CDR2 SVGAGI. V lost 0 bases, J lost 3 bases, and 14 bases lay in between. This CDR3 region has 16 residues. This chain's CDR3 is CASSYSSGAVDTEAFF. In DNA form, the CDR3 reads TGTGCCAGCAGTTACTCTAGTGGGGCGGTGGACACTGAAGCTTTCTTT.

J is TRBJ2-7 and V is TRBV11-2; 9 bases agree with TRBD1. Trimming cost V 0 bases and J 6 bases; bases outside gene matches: 6. The CDR3 length is 15 residues. CDR1 and CDR2 from the germline V gene are SGHAT and FQNNGV. The CDR3 sequence is CASSLDQQGACEQYF. CDR3 DNA sequence: TGTGCCAGCAGCTTAGATCAACAGGGGGCCTGCGAGCAGTACTTC.

This clone has only one observation. The V gene is TRBV27, the J gene TRBJ2-5, with 11 bases fitting TRBD2. Germline V CDR1 and CDR2: MNHEY, SMNVEV (reference sequence). J gave up 3 bases and V 6 bases, and 12 bases lay outside the gene matches. CDR3 length equals 17 residues. This CDR3 is CASRPLGLAGGKETQYF. The CDR3 nucleotides read TGTGCCAGCAGGCCTCTCGGGCTAGCGGGGGGAAAAGAGACCCAGTACTTC.

This clone was counted once. The chain employs TRBV28 and TRBJ2-1; possibly TRBD1 for D (7 bases). This CDR3 is 17 amino acids long. V gave up 6 bases and J gave up 2 bases, with 20 bases separating them. The germline V gene has CDR1 MDHEN and CDR2 SYDVKM. The CDR3 nucleotides are TGTGCCAGCAGCCCCTGCCCTAGGAGGGGGCCCTACAATGAGCAGTTCTTC. Its protein product is CASSPCPRRGPYNEQFF.

The chain recombines TRBV11-1 with TRBJ2-7, with D perhaps matching TRBD1 (7 bases). Trimming left V 5 bases short and J 2 bases short, with 19 bases between. Germline V gives CDR1 SGHAT, CDR2 FQDESV (reference sequence). This CDR3 is 16 amino acids long. The CDR3 sequence: CASSPGGRTGPYEQYF. CDR3 coding DNA: TGTGCCAGCAGCCCGGGTGGGAGGACAGGACCCTACGAGCAGTACTTC.

V is TRBV5-6 and J is TRBJ2-5, with D possibly TRBD2 on 6 matching bases. This CDR3 is built from 15 residues. Germline assignment: CDR1 SGHDT and CDR2 YYEEEE. Trimming took off 0 bases at V and 4 bases at J, with 13 bases between the two ends. CDR3 DNA: TGTGCCAGCAGCTTGGCCGCGGGGCCCACAGAGACCCAGTACTTC. This encodes CASSLAAGPTETQYF.

The chain employs TRBV13 and TRBJ2-7; 9 bases match TRBD2. This CDR3 region has 14 residues. V lost 7 bases to trimming and J lost 0 bases; unmatched junction nucleotides: 4. Looked up from germline, CDR1 is PRHDT and CDR2 is FYEKMQ (reference sequence). CDR3 sequence reads: CASTLAGLSYEQYF. CDR3 coding DNA: TGTGCCAGCACACTAGCGGGCCTCTCCTACGAGCAGTACTTC.

This sequence joins TRBV6-6 and TRBJ2-1; TRBD2 matches at 7 bases. V was pared by 6 bases and J by 5 bases, with 13 bases of the junction left unmatched. The V gene's germline CDR1 is MNHNY and CDR2 SVGAGI (reference sequence). The CDR3 is 16 residues long. CDR3 region: CASRQPRGSLDNEQFF. For the CDR3, the DNA is TGTGCCAGCAGGCAACCACGCGGGAGTCTCGACAATGAGCAGTTCTTC.

This clone was seen just once. The CDR3 region has the DNA TGTGCCAGTAGTACCGAACCGGGACAGGGTTTTTACGAGCAGTACTTC. This gives the protein CASSTEPGQGFYEQYF. The chain combines TRBV19 with TRBJ2-7; 9 bases line up with TRBD1. Per the germline V gene, CDR1 is LNHDA and CDR2 is SQIVND (reference sequence). The CDR3 runs 16 residues. V dropped 4 bases and J dropped 4; count of bases not matched to a gene: 11.

The chain joins TRBV16 to TRBJ1-5; no clear D gene. This CDR3 has 16 residues. Trimming shortened V by 2 bases and J by 0 bases, and 11 bases separated the two germline ends. The germline V gene encodes CDR1 KGHSY and CDR2 FQNENV. The CDR3 region is CASSQINGLSNQPQHF. CDR3 bases: TGTGCCAGCAGCCAAATTAATGGGCTTAGCAATCAGCCCCAGCATTTT.

The rearrangement uses TRBV7-4 and TRBJ2-1; TRBD2 matches 11 bases. In germline, CDR1 is SGHVT, CDR2 SQSDAQ. V was clipped by 6 bases and J by 2 bases; unmatched bases: 18. The CDR3 length is 20 residues. The DNA of the CDR3 is TGTGCCAGCAGTCCCCCAACCGGGACTAGCGGAGAGTGGCCCTACAATGAGCAGTTCTTC. Translation: CASSPPTGTSGEWPYNEQFF.

This chain joins TRBV25-1 and TRBJ2-5; tentatively, D is TRBD1 (6 bases). Between the trimmed V and J ends, which lost 3 bases and 2 bases, there was a span of 16 bases. CDR1 is MGHDK, CDR2 SYGVNS, per germline. The CDR3 covers 16 residues. In DNA form, the CDR3 reads TGTGCCAGCAGTGAGTGCCCCCCACAGGGACAAGAGACCCAGTACTTC. This gives the protein CASSECPPQGQETQYF.

The chain joins TRBV30 to TRBJ2-7; the match to TRBD2 covers 11 bases. Trimming cost V 4 bases and J 3 bases; bases outside gene matches: 5. This CDR3 comprises 14 residues. The germline gives CDR1 GTSNPN, CDR2 SVGIG (reference sequence). CDR3 DNA sequence: TGTGCCTGGACCAGACTAGCGGGAAGCTACGAGCAGTACTTC. Its protein is CAWTRLAGSYEQYF. Complete variable domain (other parts from reference TRBV30 and TRBJ2-7): SQTIHQWPATLVQPVGSPLSLECTVEGTSNPNLYWYRQAAGRGLQLLFYSVGIGQISSEVPQNLSASRPQDRQFILSSKKLLLSDSGFYLCAWTRLAGSYEQYFGPGTRLTVT.

The V gene is TRBV11-2, the J gene TRBJ2-7; D may be TRBD2 (6 bases). V lost 5 bases and J lost 0, with 11 bases in between. Germline values: CDR1 SGHAT, CDR2 FQNNGV. The CDR3 is 14 residues long. The CDR3 is CASSPLSGSYEQYF. The DNA for the CDR3 is TGTGCCAGCAGCCCGCTTAGCGGCTCCTACGAGCAGTACTTC.

The chain has TRBV30 and TRBJ2-1, with TRBD2 matching 13 bases. CDR1 and CDR2 (germline): GTSNPN, SVGIG (reference sequence). V shed 3 bases and J 9 bases; nucleotides not matched to a gene: 11. The CDR3 spans 16 residues. The CDR3 is CAWRSRTSGRIAEQFF. The CDR3 bases are TGTGCCTGGAGATCTCGGACTAGCGGGAGAATTGCTGAGCAGTTCTTC.

V is TRBV4-3 and J is TRBJ2-2, with 14 bases matching TRBD2. The V segment lost 3 bases and the J segment 2 bases; nucleotides outside the gene matches: 8. The CDR3 covers 19 residues. In germline, CDR1 is LGHNA, CDR2 YSLEER. The CDR3 is CASSHRLAGGASNTGELFF. The CDR3, as DNA: TGCGCCAGCAGCCACCGACTAGCGGGAGGGGCTTCTAACACCGGGGAGCTGTTTTTT.

This clone has a single count. The chain joins TRBV9 to TRBJ2-1; 9 positions match TRBD1. The CDR3 has 18 amino acids. CDR1 is SGDLS and CDR2 is YYNGEE in the germline V gene. Unmatched junction bases numbered 16, after V lost 4 bases and J lost 5 bases. The DNA for the CDR3 is TGTGCCAGCAGCACACCGAGACAGGGGGTCCGGGGGGACAATGAGCAGTTCTTC. Amino acid sequence: CASSTPRQGVRGDNEQFF. Looking up the rest from reference TRBV9 and TRBJ2-1 gives the full variable domain: DSGVTQTPKHLITATGQRVTLRCSPRSGDLSVYWYQQSLDQGLQFLIQYYNGEERAKGNILERFSAQQFPDLHSELNLSSLELGDSALYFCASSTPRQGVRGDNEQFFGPGTRLTVL.

V is TRBV27 and J is TRBJ2-2; D ambiguous. The CDR3 has 15 residues. Germline CDR1 MNHEY, CDR2 SMNVEV (reference sequence). V shed 2 bases and J shed 4 bases, with 11 bases lying between them. The CDR3 nucleotides are TGTGCCAGCAGTTTAGAGCGAGTGGGCACCGGGGAGCTGTTTTTT. The encoded protein is CASSLERVGTGELFF.

CDR3 loop: CASSVGRNRAFF. CDR3 bases: TGTGCCAGCAGTGTCGGGAGAAATAGGGCTTTCTTT. The rearrangement uses TRBV25-1 and TRBJ1-1; unclear D gene. Germline V gives CDR1 MGHDK, CDR2 SYGVNS. This CDR3 comprises 12 residues. V lost 4 bases to trimming and J lost 11 bases, with 14 bases between them.

This chain uses TRBV29-1 with TRBJ2-3; no clear D gene. Germline V gene lookup returns CDR1 SQVTM and CDR2 ANQGSEA. V was pared by 5 bases and J by 0 bases, with 9 bases between. The CDR3 spans 13 residues. This chain's CDR3 is CSVRTTSTDTQYF. Here the CDR3 DNA reads TGCAGCGTTCGTACTACTAGCACAGATACGCAGTATTTT.

The chain joins TRBV4-1 to TRBJ2-1; D is perhaps TRBD2 (6 bases). Germline V lookup: CDR1 MGHRA, CDR2 YSYEKL. The V end lost 1 base, the J end lost 4 bases, and 14 bases lay between the germline ends. The CDR3 has 16 amino acids. CDR3 protein: CASSQVTGVGYNEQFF. The CDR3 region has the DNA TGCGCCAGCAGCCAAGTAACGGGAGTGGGGTACAATGAGCAGTTCTTC.

The chain joins TRBV4-3 to TRBJ2-5; perhaps TRBD2 as D (5 bases). Germline values: CDR1 LGHNA, CDR2 YSLEER. This CDR3 contains 15 residues. Trimming pared 1 base from V and 4 bases from J, leaving 13 bases between. The DNA for the CDR3 is TGCGCCAGCAGCCAAGTACGGGGTTCGGCAGAGACCCAGTACTTC. This gives the protein CASSQVRGSAETQYF.

The genes are TRBV12-5 and TRBJ2-1; D gene unclear. Germline V gives CDR1 LGHNT, CDR2 FRNRAP. Trimming shortened V by 7 bases and J by 5 bases, and 6 bases separated the two germline ends. The CDR3 spans 11 residues. CDR3 bases: TGTGCTAGTGTGAGTGACAATGAGCAGTTCTTC. Translated: CASVSDNEQFF.